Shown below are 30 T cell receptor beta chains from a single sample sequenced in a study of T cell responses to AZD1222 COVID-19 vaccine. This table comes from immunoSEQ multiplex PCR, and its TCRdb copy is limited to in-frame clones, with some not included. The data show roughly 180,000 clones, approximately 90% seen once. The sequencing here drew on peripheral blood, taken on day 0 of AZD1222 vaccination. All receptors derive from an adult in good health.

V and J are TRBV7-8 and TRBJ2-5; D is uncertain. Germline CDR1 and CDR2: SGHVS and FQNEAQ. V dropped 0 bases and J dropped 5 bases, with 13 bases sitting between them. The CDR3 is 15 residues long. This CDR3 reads CASSLAVTGRETQYF. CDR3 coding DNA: TGTGCCAGCAGCTTAGCTGTTACCGGTCGGGAGACCCAGTACTTC.

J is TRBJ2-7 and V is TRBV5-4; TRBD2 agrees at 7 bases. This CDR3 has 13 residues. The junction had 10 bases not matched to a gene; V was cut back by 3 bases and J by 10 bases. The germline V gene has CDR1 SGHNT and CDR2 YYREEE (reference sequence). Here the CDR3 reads CASSSMGGTIQYF. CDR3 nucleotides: TGTGCCAGCAGCTCCATGGGAGGGACGATCCAGTACTTC.

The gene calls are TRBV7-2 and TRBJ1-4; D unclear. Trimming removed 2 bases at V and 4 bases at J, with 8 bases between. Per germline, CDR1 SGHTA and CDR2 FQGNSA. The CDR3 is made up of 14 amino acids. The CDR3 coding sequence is TGTGCCAGCAGCTTAACCGATTATAATGAAAAACTGTTTTTT. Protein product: CASSLTDYNEKLFF.

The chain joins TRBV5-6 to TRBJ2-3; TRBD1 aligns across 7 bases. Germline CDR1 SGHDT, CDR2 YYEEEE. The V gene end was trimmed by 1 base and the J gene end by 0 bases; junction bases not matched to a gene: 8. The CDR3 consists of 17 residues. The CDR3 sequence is CASSLRTGGMSTDTQYF. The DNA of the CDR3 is TGTGCCAGCAGCTTGAGGACAGGTGGCATGAGCACAGATACGCAGTATTTT.

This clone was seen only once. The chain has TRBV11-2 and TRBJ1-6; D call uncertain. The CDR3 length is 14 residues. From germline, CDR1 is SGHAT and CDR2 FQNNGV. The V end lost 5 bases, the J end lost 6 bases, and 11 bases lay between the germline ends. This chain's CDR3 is CASSPNYSNSPLHF. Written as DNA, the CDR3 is TGTGCCAGCAGCCCCAACTATTCTAATTCACCCCTCCACTTT. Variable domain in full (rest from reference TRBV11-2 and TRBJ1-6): EAGVAQSPRYKIIEKRQSVAFWCNPISGHATLYWYQQILGQGPKLLIQFQNNGVVDDSQLPKDRFSAERLKGVDSTLKIQPAKLEDSAVYLCASSPNYSNSPLHFGNGTRLTVT.

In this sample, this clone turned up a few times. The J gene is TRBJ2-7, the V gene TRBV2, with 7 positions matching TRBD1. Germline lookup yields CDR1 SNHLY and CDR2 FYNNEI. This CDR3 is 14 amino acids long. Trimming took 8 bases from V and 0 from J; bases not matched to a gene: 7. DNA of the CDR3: TGTGCCAGCTTTTCCGACAGGGCCTCCTACGAGCAGTACTTC. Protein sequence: CASFSDRASYEQYF.

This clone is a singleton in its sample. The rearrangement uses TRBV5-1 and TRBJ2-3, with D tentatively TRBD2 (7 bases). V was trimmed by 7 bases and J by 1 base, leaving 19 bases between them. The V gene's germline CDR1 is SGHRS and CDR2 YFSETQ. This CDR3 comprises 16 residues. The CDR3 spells CASSERGGVRTDTQYF. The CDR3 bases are TGCGCCAGCTCGGAGCGAGGGGGGGTACGCACAGATACGCAGTATTTT.

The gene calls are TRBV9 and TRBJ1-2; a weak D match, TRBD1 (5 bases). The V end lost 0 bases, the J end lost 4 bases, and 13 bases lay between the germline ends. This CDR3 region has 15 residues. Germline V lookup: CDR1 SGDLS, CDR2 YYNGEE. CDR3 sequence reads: CASSVGGPGSYGYTF. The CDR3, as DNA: TGTGCCAGCAGCGTAGGGGGACCAGGGAGCTATGGCTACACCTTC.

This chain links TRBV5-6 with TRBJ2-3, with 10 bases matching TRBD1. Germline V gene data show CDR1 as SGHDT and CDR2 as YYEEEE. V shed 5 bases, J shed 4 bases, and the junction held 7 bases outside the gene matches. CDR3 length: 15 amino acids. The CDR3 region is CASRPTGGSADTQYF. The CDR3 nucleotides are TGTGCCAGCAGGCCGACAGGGGGCAGCGCAGATACGCAGTATTTT.

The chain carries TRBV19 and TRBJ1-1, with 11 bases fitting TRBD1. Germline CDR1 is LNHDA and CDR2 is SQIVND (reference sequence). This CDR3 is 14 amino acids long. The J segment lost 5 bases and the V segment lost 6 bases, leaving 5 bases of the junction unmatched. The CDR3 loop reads CASRGDRGFTEAFF. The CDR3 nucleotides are TGTGCCAGTAGGGGGGACAGGGGGTTTACTGAAGCTTTCTTT. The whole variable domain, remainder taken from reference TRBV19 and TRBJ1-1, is DGGITQSPKYLFRKEGQNVTLSCEQNLNHDAMYWYRQDPGQGLRLIYYSQIVNDFQKGDIAEGYSVSREKKESFPLTVTSAQKNPTAFYLCASRGDRGFTEAFFGQGTRLTVV.

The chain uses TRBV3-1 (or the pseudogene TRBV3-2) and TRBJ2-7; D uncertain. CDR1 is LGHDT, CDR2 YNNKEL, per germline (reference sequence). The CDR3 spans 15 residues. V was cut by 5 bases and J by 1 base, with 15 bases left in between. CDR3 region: CASSTRPLSSYEQYF. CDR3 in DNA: TGTGCCAGCAGCACACGGCCCCTTTCATCCTACGAGCAGTACTTC.

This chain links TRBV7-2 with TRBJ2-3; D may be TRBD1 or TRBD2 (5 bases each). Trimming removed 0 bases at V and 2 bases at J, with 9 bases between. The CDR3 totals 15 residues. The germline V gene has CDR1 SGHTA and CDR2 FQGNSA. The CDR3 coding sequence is TGTGCCAGCAGCTTAGCGGGGGTGCTCACAGATACGCAGTATTTT. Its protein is CASSLAGVLTDTQYF.

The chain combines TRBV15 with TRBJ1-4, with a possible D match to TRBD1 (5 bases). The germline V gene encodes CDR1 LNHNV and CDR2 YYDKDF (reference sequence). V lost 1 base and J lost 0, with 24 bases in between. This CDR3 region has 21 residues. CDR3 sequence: CATSRAGPSRGAGATNEKLFF. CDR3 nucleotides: TGTGCCACCAGCAGAGCGGGGCCGTCCCGGGGCGCAGGAGCAACTAATGAAAAACTGTTTTTT.

The CDR3 region is CASRNRGPNQPQHF. CDR3 in DNA: TGTGCCAGCAGGAACAGGGGACCCAATCAGCCCCAGCATTTT. This chain links TRBV19 with TRBJ1-5; 7 nucleotides line up with TRBD1. The CDR3 has 14 amino acids. Germline CDR1 is LNHDA and CDR2 is SQIVND (reference sequence). J lost 3 bases, V lost 9 bases, and 8 bases had no gene match.

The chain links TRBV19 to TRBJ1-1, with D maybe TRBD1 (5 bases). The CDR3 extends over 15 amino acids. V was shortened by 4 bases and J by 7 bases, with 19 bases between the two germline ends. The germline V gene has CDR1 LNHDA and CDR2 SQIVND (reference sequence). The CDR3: CASSSSLRQTYEAFF. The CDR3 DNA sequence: TGTGCCAGTAGTAGCTCCTTAAGACAGACATATGAAGCTTTCTTT.

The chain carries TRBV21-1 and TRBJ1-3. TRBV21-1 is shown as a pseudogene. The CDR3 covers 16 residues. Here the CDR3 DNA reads TGTGCCAGCAGCAAAGTGGGGGGGAAGCGGGGAAACACCATATATTTT. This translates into CASSKVGGKRGNTIYF.

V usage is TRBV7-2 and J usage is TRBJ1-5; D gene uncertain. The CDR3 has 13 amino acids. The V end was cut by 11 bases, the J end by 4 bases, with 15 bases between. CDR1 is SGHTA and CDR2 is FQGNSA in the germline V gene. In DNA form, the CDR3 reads TGTGCCCCGGAAGAACCTCGGAATCAGCCCCAGCATTTT. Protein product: CAPEEPRNQPQHF.

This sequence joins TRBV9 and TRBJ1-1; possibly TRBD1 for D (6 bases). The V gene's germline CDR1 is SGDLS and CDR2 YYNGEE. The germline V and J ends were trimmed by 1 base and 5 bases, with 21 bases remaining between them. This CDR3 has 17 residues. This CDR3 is CASSVRGGGGVETEAFF. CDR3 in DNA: TGTGCCAGCAGCGTAAGGGGCGGCGGGGGCGTGGAGACTGAAGCTTTCTTT.

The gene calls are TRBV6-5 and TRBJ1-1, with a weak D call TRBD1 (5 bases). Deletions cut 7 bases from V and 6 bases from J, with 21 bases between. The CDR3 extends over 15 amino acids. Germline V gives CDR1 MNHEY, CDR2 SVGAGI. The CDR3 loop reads CASNHGGGVSAEAFF. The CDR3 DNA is TGTGCCAGCAACCATGGGGGAGGGGTAAGCGCTGAAGCTTTCTTT.

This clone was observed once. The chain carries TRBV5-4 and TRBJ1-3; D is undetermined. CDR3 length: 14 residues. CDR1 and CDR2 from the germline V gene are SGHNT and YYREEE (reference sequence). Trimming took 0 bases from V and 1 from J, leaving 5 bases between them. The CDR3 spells CASSLEPSGNTIYF. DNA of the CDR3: TGTGCCAGCAGCTTGGAGCCGTCTGGAAACACCATATATTTT.

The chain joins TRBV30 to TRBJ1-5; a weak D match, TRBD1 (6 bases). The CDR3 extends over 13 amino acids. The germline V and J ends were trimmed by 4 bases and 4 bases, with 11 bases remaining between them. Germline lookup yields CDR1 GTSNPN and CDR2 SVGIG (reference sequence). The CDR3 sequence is CAWTGGGNQPQHF. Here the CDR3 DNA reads TGTGCCTGGACTGGGGGCGGTAATCAGCCCCAGCATTTT. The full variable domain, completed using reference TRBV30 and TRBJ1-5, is SQTIHQWPATLVQPVGSPLSLECTVEGTSNPNLYWYRQAAGRGLQLLFYSVGIGQISSEVPQNLSASRPQDRQFILSSKKLLLSDSGFYLCAWTGGGNQPQHFGDGTRLSIL.

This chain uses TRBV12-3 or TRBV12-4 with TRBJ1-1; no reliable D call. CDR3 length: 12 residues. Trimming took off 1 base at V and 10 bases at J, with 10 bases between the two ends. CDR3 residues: CASSLGSTRAFF. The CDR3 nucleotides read TGTGCCAGCAGTTTAGGTAGCACGCGAGCTTTCTTT.

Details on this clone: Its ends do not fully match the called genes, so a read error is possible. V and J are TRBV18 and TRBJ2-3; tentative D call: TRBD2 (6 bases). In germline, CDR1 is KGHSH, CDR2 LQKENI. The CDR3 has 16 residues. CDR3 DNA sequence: TGTGCCAGCTCACCACTGGGTAGCGGAAGCATAGATACGCAGTATTTT. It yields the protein CASSPLGSGSIDTQYF.

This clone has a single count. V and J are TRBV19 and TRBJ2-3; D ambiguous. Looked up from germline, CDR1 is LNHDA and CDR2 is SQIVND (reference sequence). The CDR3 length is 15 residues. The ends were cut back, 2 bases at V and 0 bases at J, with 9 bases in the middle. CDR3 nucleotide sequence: TGTGCCAGTAGTATATCCACACTTAGCACAGATACGCAGTATTTT. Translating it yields CASSISTLSTDTQYF.

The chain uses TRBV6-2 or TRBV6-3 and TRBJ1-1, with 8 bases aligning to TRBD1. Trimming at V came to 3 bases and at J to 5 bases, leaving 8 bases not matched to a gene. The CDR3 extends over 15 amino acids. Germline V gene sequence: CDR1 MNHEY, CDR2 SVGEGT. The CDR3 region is CASSYGAGGSTEAFF. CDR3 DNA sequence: TGTGCCAGCAGTTATGGGGCAGGGGGCTCTACTGAAGCTTTCTTT.

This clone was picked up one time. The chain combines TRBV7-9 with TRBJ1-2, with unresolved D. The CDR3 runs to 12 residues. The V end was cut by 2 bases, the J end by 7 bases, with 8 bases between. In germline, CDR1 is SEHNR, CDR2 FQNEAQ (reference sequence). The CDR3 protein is CASSLIVGGYTF. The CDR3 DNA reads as TGTGCCAGCAGCTTAATTGTGGGTGGCTACACCTTC.

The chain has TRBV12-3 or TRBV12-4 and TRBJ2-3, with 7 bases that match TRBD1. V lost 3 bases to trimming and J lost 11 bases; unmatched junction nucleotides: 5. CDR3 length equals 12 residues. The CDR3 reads CASSFGQAGQYF. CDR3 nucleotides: TGTGCCAGCAGTTTCGGACAGGCTGGGCAGTATTTT.

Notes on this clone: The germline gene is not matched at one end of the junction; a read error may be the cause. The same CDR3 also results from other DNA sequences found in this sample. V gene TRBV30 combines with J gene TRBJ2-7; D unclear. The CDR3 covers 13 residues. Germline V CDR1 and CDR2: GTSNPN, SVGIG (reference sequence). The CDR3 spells CACNNGQLYEQYF. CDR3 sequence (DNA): TGTGCCTGCAACAACGGGCAACTCTACGAGCAATACTTC. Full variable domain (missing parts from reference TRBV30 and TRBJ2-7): SQTIHQWPATLVQPVGSPLSLECTVEGTSNPNLYWYRQAAGRGLQLLFYSVGIGQISSEVPQNLSASRPQDRQFILSSKKLLLSDSGFYLCACNNGQLYEQYFGPGTRLTVT.

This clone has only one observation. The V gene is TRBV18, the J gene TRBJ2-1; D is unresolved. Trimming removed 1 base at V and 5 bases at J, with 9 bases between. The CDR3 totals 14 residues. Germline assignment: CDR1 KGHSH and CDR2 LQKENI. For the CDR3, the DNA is TGTGCCAGCTCACCACAATTGGTGGACAATGAGCAGTTCTTC. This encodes CASSPQLVDNEQFF. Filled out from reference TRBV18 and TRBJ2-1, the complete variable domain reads NAGVMQNPRHLVRRRGQEARLRCSPMKGHSHVYWYRQLPEEGLKFMVYLQKENIIDESGMPKERFSAEFPKEGPSILRIQQVVRGDSAAYFCASSPQLVDNEQFFGPGTRLTVL.

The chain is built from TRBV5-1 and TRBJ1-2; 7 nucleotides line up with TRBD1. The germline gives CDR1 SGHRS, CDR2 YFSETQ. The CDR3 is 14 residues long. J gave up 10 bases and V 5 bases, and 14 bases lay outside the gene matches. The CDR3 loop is CASSSEQGQGFYTF. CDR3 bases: TGCGCCAGCAGTTCCGAACAGGGGCAAGGATTCTACACCTTC.